These 3 T cell receptor beta chains originate from one sample sequenced in a study of control samples from healthy donors and cancer patients. Data came from immunoSEQ multiplex PCR; TCRdb stores just in-frame clones and leaves some out. In the table there are 150,000 to 200,000 clones, 75% to 95% of which are singletons. The sequencing sample was made of blood. The source is a woman aged 25 to 39 in good health.

The rearrangement links TRBV11-2 to TRBJ2-7; 9 nucleotides agree with TRBD1. The V segment lost 5 bases and the J segment 3 bases; nucleotides outside the gene matches: 5. The CDR3 spans 14 residues. Germline assignment: CDR1 SGHAT and CDR2 FQNNGV. The CDR3 bases are TGTGCCAGCAGCCCCCGGACAGGGGTCTACGAGCAGTACTTC. Amino acid sequence: CASSPRTGVYEQYF.

The chain carries TRBV6-5 and TRBJ2-2; 8 bases align to TRBD1. The CDR3 spans 16 residues. Germline-derived CDR1 and CDR2 are MNHEY and SVGAGI. V dropped 0 bases and J dropped 3; count of bases not matched to a gene: 3. The CDR3 DNA sequence: TGTGCCAGCAGTTACTCGACAGGGGCGGACACCGGGGAGCTGTTTTTT. This codes for CASSYSTGADTGELFF.

The chain is built from TRBV5-1 and TRBJ1-4, with TRBD1 identical over 7 bases. J was trimmed by 4 bases and V by 4 bases; bases with no gene match: 4. Looked up from germline, CDR1 is SGHRS and CDR2 is YFSETQ. The CDR3 contains 14 residues. CDR3 region: CASSDREGNEKLFF. In DNA, the CDR3 is TGCGCCAGCAGCGACAGGGAGGGTAATGAAAAACTGTTTTTT. The entire variable domain, with the rest obtained from reference TRBV5-1 and TRBJ1-4, is as follows: KAGVTQTPRYLIKTRGQQVTLSCSPISGHRSVSWYQQTPGQGLQFLFEYFSETQRNKGNFPGRFSGRQFSNSRSEMNVSTLELGDSALYLCASSDREGNEKLFFGSGTQLSVL.